These 17 T cell receptor beta chains came from one sample sequenced in a study of beta chain features in type 1 diabetes. All of the isolated RNA was reverse transcribed, so expressed TCRB transcripts were sequenced. The assay was immunoSEQ multiplex PCR, and TCRdb's table has in-frame clones only and misses some. Here the sample spans fewer than 550,000 clones, about an eighth being singletons. The sequenced sample was naive CD4+ T cells from blood. These receptors were taken from a woman in her late teens or twenties in good health.

This clone was recorded a few times. The chain combines TRBV2 with TRBJ1-6, with D possibly TRBD1 on 5 matching bases. The CDR3 spans 15 residues. Trimming removed 4 bases from V and 6 bases from J, with 13 bases in between. The germline CDR1 and CDR2 sequences are SNHLY and FYNNEI. The CDR3 coding sequence is TGTGCCAGCAGTGTACTCACAGGAATTAATTCACCCCTCCACTTT. Encoded protein: CASSVLTGINSPLHF.

This sequence joins TRBV7-8 and TRBJ2-4, with 11 bases that match TRBD2. V gave up 5 bases and J gave up 6 bases; unmatched junction bases: 9. Germline V gene sequence: CDR1 SGHVS, CDR2 FQNEAQ. The CDR3 has 16 amino acids. CDR3 amino acids: CASSPESSGGSNIQYF. The CDR3 DNA reads as TGTGCCAGCAGCCCGGAGTCTAGCGGGGGGTCAAACATTCAGTACTTC.

The chain uses TRBV9 and TRBJ1-3; 7 bases line up with TRBD1. The CDR3 is 17 residues long. The germline gives CDR1 SGDLS, CDR2 YYNGEE. Trimming removed 4 bases from V and 0 bases from J; junction bases left unmatched: 10. The CDR3 coding sequence is TGTGCCAGCAGCCGGGACAGACGAACCCTCTCTGGAAACACCATATATTTT. This sequence encodes CASSRDRRTLSGNTIYF.

The chain links TRBV11-2 to TRBJ2-1, with D perhaps TRBD1 or TRBD2 (5 bases each). V was shortened by 2 bases and J by 6 bases, with 11 bases between the two germline ends. There are 14 residues in the CDR3. From germline, CDR1 is SGHAT and CDR2 FQNNGV. CDR3 sequence: CASSLIPGSNEQFF. The CDR3 coding sequence is TGTGCCAGCAGCTTAATCCCAGGGAGCAATGAGCAGTTCTTC.

The chain has TRBV27 and TRBJ1-6; the match to TRBD1 covers 7 bases. The CDR3 extends over 14 amino acids. The trim removed 8 bases at V and 4 bases at J, leaving 5 bases unmatched. In germline, CDR1 is MNHEY, CDR2 SMNVEV (reference sequence). The CDR3 sequence is CASVAGGYNSPLHF. Here the CDR3 DNA reads TGTGCCAGCGTTGCAGGGGGATATAATTCACCCCTCCACTTT.

This clone was counted between two and nine times. Possible read error: a much larger clone is one base away. The CDR3 bases are TGTGCCAGCAGCCCCGACAATGAGCAGTTCTTC. It codes for CASSPDNEQFF. The chain combines TRBV11-2 with TRBJ2-1, with no clear D. CDR1 and CDR2 from the germline V gene are SGHAT and FQNNGV. V lost 5 bases to trimming and J lost 5 bases, with 4 bases between them. CDR3 length: 11 amino acids.

The genes are TRBV7-2 and TRBJ2-7, with 7 bases aligning to TRBD1. V shed 5 bases and J 2 bases; nucleotides not matched to a gene: 3. The CDR3 loop spans 13 amino acids. Germline CDR1 SGHTA, CDR2 FQGNSA. The CDR3: CASSIGTAYEQYF. The CDR3 DNA sequence: TGTGCCAGCAGCATCGGGACAGCCTACGAGCAGTACTTC.

The V and J genes are TRBV19 and TRBJ2-1; 7 bases line up with TRBD2. The CDR3 extends over 13 amino acids. Looked up from germline, CDR1 is LNHDA and CDR2 is SQIVND (reference sequence). V dropped 7 bases and J dropped 4; count of bases not matched to a gene: 4. The CDR3 bases are TGTGCCAGTATGAGGGGACTATACAATGAGCAGTTCTTC. Its translation: CASMRGLYNEQFF.

The chain joins TRBV30 to TRBJ1-4; no definite D call. This CDR3 contains 12 residues. Germline assignment: CDR1 GTSNPN and CDR2 SVGIG (reference sequence). V dropped 5 bases and J dropped 8 bases, with 12 bases sitting between them. CDR3 protein: CAWSERAEKLFF. The CDR3 DNA sequence: TGTGCCTGGTCTGAGAGGGCCGAAAAACTGTTTTTT.

V gene TRBV7-3 combines with J gene TRBJ2-3; TRBD1 might be the D (5 bases). Trimming took 4 bases from V and 6 from J, leaving 17 bases between them. CDR1 SGHTA and CDR2 FQGTGA come from the germline V gene. The CDR3 sequence is 15 residues long. The CDR3 DNA follows: TGTGCCAGCAGCTCTAGGGGCTTCAGTTTGGATACGCAGTATTTT. It codes for CASSSRGFSLDTQYF.

The J gene is TRBJ2-1, the V gene TRBV9; the match to TRBD1 covers 8 bases. Germline CDR1 and CDR2: SGDLS and YYNGEE. The V and J ends lost 3 bases and 1 base, in that order; junction bases with no gene match: 3. The CDR3 runs to 15 residues. The CDR3: CASSDRQGSYNEQFF. As DNA, the CDR3 is TGTGCCAGCAGCGACCGACAGGGGTCCTACAATGAGCAGTTCTTC.

This chain connects TRBV5-6 to TRBJ1-1, with D possibly TRBD1 on 5 matching bases. Germline lookup yields CDR1 SGHDT and CDR2 YYEEEE. This CDR3 is 12 amino acids long. The V end was cut by 1 base, the J end by 10 bases, with 11 bases between. In DNA, the CDR3 is TGTGCCAGCAGCTTGAAGGGGACGGGAGCTTTCTTT. As protein: CASSLKGTGAFF.

CDR3 DNA sequence: TGTGCCAGTAGAACTACGGACAGGGAGGACGAGCAGTACGTC. Encoded protein: CASRTTDREDEQYV. V gene TRBV19 combines with J gene TRBJ2-7, with 8 bases fitting TRBD1. The CDR3 sequence is 14 residues long. Per germline, CDR1 LNHDA and CDR2 SQIVND (reference sequence). Trimming at V came to 6 bases and at J to 5 bases, leaving 9 bases not matched to a gene.

The rearrangement uses TRBV28 and TRBJ2-7; 9 nucleotides align to TRBD1. This CDR3 region has 13 residues. The V and J ends lost 4 bases and 4 bases, in that order; junction bases with no gene match: 2. Germline CDR1 reads MDHEN; CDR2 reads SYDVKM. This chain's CDR3 is CASSSGTGYEQYV. The DNA for the CDR3 is TGTGCCAGCAGTTCCGGGACAGGGTACGAGCAGTACGTC.

The sample holds a few counts of this clone. CDR3 nucleotides: TGCGCCAGCAGCCAAGGCGGGAGAGGCTACGAGCAGTACTTC. This gives the protein CASSQGGRGYEQYF. The chain links TRBV4-3 to TRBJ2-7; 7 bases fit TRBD2. This CDR3 is 14 amino acids long. Germline values: CDR1 LGHNA, CDR2 YSLEER. With 1 base clipped from V and 3 bases from J, the junction kept 3 bases outside the gene matches.

A few counts support this clone. The V call is TRBV4-2, the J call TRBJ2-1, with 10 bases lining up with TRBD2. Germline V gene data show CDR1 as LGHNA and CDR2 as YNFKEQ. Trimming removed 0 bases from V and 7 bases from J; junction bases left unmatched: 6. The CDR3 covers 16 residues. The CDR3 reads CASSQEGLAGANEQFF. CDR3 nucleotide sequence: TGTGCCAGCAGCCAAGAGGGGCTAGCGGGAGCTAATGAGCAGTTCTTC.

This clone was recorded a few times. The V and J genes are TRBV11-1 and TRBJ2-5; D possibly corresponds to TRBD1 (5 bases). The CDR3 extends over 15 amino acids. Germline CDR1 is SGHAT and CDR2 is FQDESV (reference sequence). V lost 5 bases, J lost 0 bases, and 13 bases lay in between. The CDR3 loop reads CASSAKRGYQETQYF. In DNA form, the CDR3 reads TGTGCCAGCAGCGCCAAAAGGGGATACCAAGAGACCCAGTACTTC.